The sequence of this T cell receptor beta chain was determined in a study of blood T cell repertoires in COVID-19. Across the whole study: Acute and convalescent COVID-19 samples came from the United States, Italy and Spain.

Here immunoSEQ multiplex PCR was the method, and the copy in TCRdb shows in-frame clones only, minus some. The sample lists around 320,000 clones, approximately 86% occurring once. The table lists this clone with a count of one. V was pared by 5 bases and J by 3 bases, with 6 bases of the junction left unmatched. This CDR3 comprises 16 residues. From germline, CDR1 is LGHDT and CDR2 YNNKEL (reference sequence). The sequence came from a man between 18 and 35 years old with active or convalescent COVID-19. The specimen was peripheral blood. This chain connects TRBV3-1 (or the pseudogene TRBV3-2) to TRBJ2-5; 13 bases fit TRBD2. DNA of the CDR3: TGTGCCAGCAGCGGCGGGACTAGCGGGGCCAAAGAGACCCAGTACTTC. Translating it yields CASSGGTSGAKETQYF.